Shown below are 27 T cell receptor beta chains from a single sample sequenced in a study of radiation and T cells in renal cell carcinoma. Generated by immunoSEQ multiplex PCR, the TCRdb table keeps only in-frame clones and is missing some. The sample lists 95,000 to 150,000 clones; roughly 80% were seen once. As to time point: baseline pretreatment blood. Treatment of the sample: 15 Gy SBRT to primary tumor, nephrectomy 4 weeks later. The sequences come from blood, collected from a patient whose treatment included radiotherapy and nephrectomy. These receptors all stem from a woman in her fifties or sixties with renal cell carcinoma.

This clone came up a few times. The V call is TRBV5-1, the J call TRBJ1-1; no reliable D call. In germline, CDR1 is SGHRS, CDR2 YFSETQ. The ends were cut back, 0 bases at V and 4 bases at J, with 7 bases in the middle. This CDR3 comprises 13 residues. The CDR3 loop is CASSLAVSTEAFF. Here the CDR3 DNA reads TGCGCCAGCAGCTTGGCCGTGAGCACTGAAGCTTTCTTT.

The rearrangement joins TRBV7-9 to TRBJ2-7, with a tentative D call TRBD1 (5 bases). CDR3 length equals 16 residues. V lost 0 bases and J lost 0, with 12 bases in between. Germline V lookup: CDR1 SEHNR, CDR2 FQNEAQ (reference sequence). CDR3 bases: TGTGCCAGCAGCTTAGCGTGGCAGGGTCGCTCCTACGAGCAGTACTTC. Its translation: CASSLAWQGRSYEQYF.

This clone was observed a handful of times. The chain recombines TRBV6-1 with TRBJ2-7; 9 bases line up with TRBD1. J gave up 6 bases and V 0 bases, and 15 bases lay outside the gene matches. CDR3 size: 18 residues. The germline V gene encodes CDR1 MNHNS and CDR2 SASEGT. In DNA form, the CDR3 reads TGTGCCAGCAGTGAAGCTTCGACACCGGGACAGGGTTTGGTCGAGCAGTACTTC. Translation: CASSEASTPGQGLVEQYF.

This clone was seen only once. The rearrangement joins TRBV6-6 to TRBJ2-7, with 13 bases identical to TRBD2. After removal of 8 bases from V and 3 bases from J, the junction contained 10 bases not matched to a gene. The germline gives CDR1 MNHNY, CDR2 SVGAGI (reference sequence). This CDR3 has 16 amino acids. The CDR3, as DNA: TGTGCCAGCCAAGTTGCGGGACTAGCGGGACGCTACGAGCAGTACTTC. Amino acids: CASQVAGLAGRYEQYF.

The chain couples TRBV28 to TRBJ1-4; no clear D. The ends were cut back, 7 bases at V and 3 bases at J, with 9 bases in the middle. The CDR3 is 13 amino acids. CDR1 is MDHEN, CDR2 SYDVKM, per germline. The CDR3 loop is CASIPQPNEKLFF. In DNA form, the CDR3 reads TGTGCCAGCATACCCCAGCCTAATGAAAAACTGTTTTTT.

Remarks on this clone: The junction and the germline gene differ at one end; a read error may be behind it. The genes are TRBV13 and TRBJ2-3; TRBD1 is a possible D gene (6 bases). The CDR3 contains 13 residues. Germline V gene lookup returns CDR1 PRHDT and CDR2 FYEKMQ (reference sequence). The CDR3 bases are TGTGCCAGCAGCGAGAGGAGGACAGTTACGCAGTATTTT. It translates to CASSERRTVTQYF. Based on the CDR3 plus reference TRBV13 and TRBJ2-3, the full variable domain is AAGVIQSPRHLIKEKRETATLKCYPIPRHDTVYWYQQGPGQDPQFLISFYEKMQSDKGSIPDRFSAQQFSDYHSELNMSSLELGDSALYFCASSERRTVTQYFGPGTRLTVL.

V usage is TRBV4-3 and J usage is TRBJ2-2; D unclear. This CDR3 has 16 residues. V lost 4 bases and J lost 3, with 15 bases in between. Germline CDR1 is LGHNA and CDR2 is YSLEER. CDR3 protein: CASSPDVGQYTGELFF. The CDR3 region has the DNA TGCGCCAGCAGCCCCGATGTTGGGCAGTACACCGGGGAGCTGTTTTTT.

The chain joins TRBV7-9 to TRBJ2-7; no clear D gene. Germline V gene data show CDR1 as SEHNR and CDR2 as FQNEAQ (reference sequence). The V end was cut by 1 base, the J end by 5 bases, with 6 bases between. The CDR3 sequence is 12 residues long. The CDR3 DNA reads TGTGCCAGCAGCTTAGGAGTCCACGAGCAGTACTTC. Residues: CASSLGVHEQYF.

The chain recombines TRBV10-1 with TRBJ1-3; D unresolved. Germline V gene sequence: CDR1 WNHNN, CDR2 SYGVQD (reference sequence). The V and J ends lost 8 bases and 0 bases respectively, with 11 bases between them. The CDR3 spans 14 residues. As DNA, the CDR3 is TGCGCCAGCTCCCCGAGAAGCTCTGGAAACACCATATATTTT. This codes for CASSPRSSGNTIYF.

DNA of the CDR3: TGTGCCAGCAGATCTGGGACTAGCGGGAGGTACGAGCAGTACTTC. Translation gives CASRSGTSGRYEQYF. The chain recombines TRBV28 with TRBJ2-7, with TRBD2 matching over 15 bases. Trimming removed 6 bases from V and 4 bases from J; junction bases left unmatched: 4. This CDR3 is 15 amino acids long. Germline V lookup: CDR1 MDHEN, CDR2 SYDVKM.

This clone was detected a few times. The chain employs TRBV19 and TRBJ2-1; the match to TRBD2 covers 7 bases. The J segment lost 7 bases and the V segment lost 3 bases, leaving 18 bases of the junction unmatched. The germline gives CDR1 LNHDA, CDR2 SQIVND (reference sequence). The CDR3 is 18 residues long. The DNA of the CDR3 is TGTGCCAGTAGTATTCGAGCCAGGAAGTGGGAGGGAAAGAATGAGCAGTTCTTC. Translation gives CASSIRARKWEGKNEQFF.

The J gene is TRBJ2-3, the V gene TRBV27; D unresolved. V lost 3 bases and J lost 3, with 13 bases in between. The germline V gene encodes CDR1 MNHEY and CDR2 SMNVEV (reference sequence). The CDR3 contains 15 residues. CDR3 DNA: TGTGCCAGCAGTTTGGCAGCTTATGATACAGATACGCAGTATTTT. It codes for CASSLAAYDTDTQYF.

The V call is TRBV7-2, the J call TRBJ2-2; 8 bases agree with TRBD1. V gave up 4 bases and J gave up 2 bases; unmatched junction bases: 9. The CDR3 covers 17 residues. Germline V lookup: CDR1 SGHTA, CDR2 FQGNSA. CDR3 nucleotides: TGTGCCAGCAGCTGGAGCGACAGGGGCGCTAACACCGGGGAGCTGTTTTTT. It translates to CASSWSDRGANTGELFF.

This clone was recorded once. This chain connects TRBV7-9 to TRBJ1-4; D gene unclear. Germline V gene data show CDR1 as SEHNR and CDR2 as FQNEAQ (reference sequence). The CDR3 runs to 12 residues. Trimming stripped 1 base from V and 7 bases from J, with 4 bases between. DNA for the CDR3: TGTGCCAGCAGCTTAGTGGGTGAAAAACTGTTTTTT. Translating gives CASSLVGEKLFF. Looking up the rest from reference TRBV7-9 and TRBJ1-4 gives the full variable domain: DTGVSQNPRHKITKRGQNVTFRCDPISEHNRLYWYRQTLGQGPEFLTYFQNEAQLEKSRLLSDRFSAERPKGSFSTLEIQRTEQGDSAMYLCASSLVGEKLFFGSGTQLSVL.

V usage is TRBV28 and J usage is TRBJ1-2; D is undetermined. The CDR3 sequence is 15 residues long. Looked up from germline, CDR1 is MDHEN and CDR2 is SYDVKM. Trimming pared 4 bases from V and 5 bases from J, leaving 17 bases between. The chain's CDR3 is CASSSPIQVGYGYTF. Written as DNA, the CDR3 is TGTGCCAGCAGTTCCCCCATCCAGGTGGGATATGGCTACACCTTC.

The chain joins TRBV6-1 to TRBJ1-5; D gene uncertain. The V and J ends lost 0 bases and 2 bases respectively, with 5 bases between them. The germline V gene encodes CDR1 MNHNS and CDR2 SASEGT. The CDR3 runs 14 residues. This CDR3 reads CASSEARGNQPQHF. The CDR3 DNA reads TGTGCCAGCAGTGAAGCTAGGGGCAATCAGCCCCAGCATTTT.

CDR3 sequence reads: CASSDGIGGTPYEQYF. Here the CDR3 DNA reads TGTGCCAGCAGCGACGGGATCGGGGGAACACCCTACGAGCAGTACTTC. V and J are TRBV9 and TRBJ2-7; tentative D call: TRBD2 (6 bases). The V and J ends lost 3 bases and 2 bases respectively, with 18 bases between them. This CDR3 spans 16 amino acids. From germline, CDR1 is SGDLS and CDR2 YYNGEE.

This chain connects TRBV28 to TRBJ1-1; D gene ambiguous. The CDR3 is 14 amino acids. Germline values: CDR1 MDHEN, CDR2 SYDVKM. V was shortened by 3 bases and J by 0 bases, with 8 bases between the two germline ends. The CDR3 spells CASSFPGLNTEAFF. CDR3 bases: TGTGCCAGCAGTTTCCCCGGCCTGAACACTGAAGCTTTCTTT. Combining the CDR3 with reference TRBV28 and TRBJ1-1 gives the whole variable domain DVKVTQSSRYLVKRTGEKVFLECVQDMDHENMFWYRQDPGLGLRLIYFSYDVKMKEKGDIPEGYSVSREKKERFSLILESASTNQTSMYLCASSFPGLNTEAFFGQGTRLTVV.

This clone was counted a few times. This chain uses TRBV10-1 with TRBJ1-1; 7 bases agree with TRBD1. This CDR3 has 14 amino acids. In germline, CDR1 is WNHNN, CDR2 SYGVQD (reference sequence). V was pared by 4 bases and J by 2 bases, with 4 bases of the junction left unmatched. In nucleotides, the CDR3 is TGCGCCAGCAGTGGAGGGACAGTTAACACTGAAGCTTTCTTT. It translates to CASSGGTVNTEAFF.

The chain uses TRBV14 and TRBJ2-1, with TRBD2 as a possible D gene (6 bases). This CDR3 comprises 13 residues. The germline V gene has CDR1 SGHDN and CDR2 FVKESK. V was shortened by 0 bases and J by 15 bases, with 15 bases between the two germline ends. The CDR3, as DNA: TGTGCCAGCAGCCAAGATCAGCGGGCCCAGCTGTTCTTC. Its protein product is CASSQDQRAQLFF.

This clone was seen only once. The V and J genes are TRBV19 and TRBJ2-2; tentative D call: TRBD1 (6 bases). In germline, CDR1 is LNHDA, CDR2 SQIVND (reference sequence). Trimming pared 7 bases from V and 0 bases from J, leaving 9 bases between. The CDR3 spans 14 residues. CDR3 residues: CASIGTPNTGELFF. The CDR3 DNA follows: TGTGCCAGTATTGGGACACCGAACACCGGGGAGCTGTTTTTT.

The chain carries TRBV7-9 and TRBJ2-2, with TRBD2 identical over 8 bases. CDR3 length: 15 residues. The germline CDR1 and CDR2 sequences are SEHNR and FQNEAQ (reference sequence). Losses at the gene ends were 4 bases for V and 7 bases for J; bases not matched to a gene: 8. The CDR3 here is CASSSTGTSIGELFF. In DNA form, the CDR3 reads TGTGCCAGCAGCTCAACCGGGACTAGTATCGGGGAGCTGTTTTTT.

There are a few counts of this clone. J is TRBJ1-1 and V is TRBV18; a possible D gene is TRBD1 (5 bases). The germline CDR1 and CDR2 sequences are KGHSH and LQKENI. V was clipped by 3 bases and J by 2 bases, with 13 bases between them. CDR3 length equals 15 residues. Written as DNA, the CDR3 is TGTGCCAGCTCACCTTTGGTGGGGCTAAACACTGAAGCTTTCTTT. This translates into CASSPLVGLNTEAFF.

The gene calls are TRBV28 and TRBJ1-2; D gene unclear. Germline V gene sequence: CDR1 MDHEN, CDR2 SYDVKM. V lost 6 bases and J lost 0, with 11 bases in between. The CDR3 consists of 14 residues. The CDR3 sequence is CASRNGGTNYGYTF. The DNA of the CDR3 is TGTGCCAGCAGGAATGGAGGGACTAACTATGGCTACACCTTC.

J is TRBJ2-1 and V is TRBV2; 10 bases map to TRBD1. The germline V gene encodes CDR1 SNHLY and CDR2 FYNNEI. The CDR3 spans 15 residues. Unmatched junction bases numbered 8, after V lost 4 bases and J lost 8 bases. CDR3 in amino acids: CASSVLSTGGDEQFF. CDR3 nucleotides: TGTGCCAGCAGTGTTCTCTCGACAGGGGGCGATGAGCAGTTCTTC.

The chain recombines TRBV4-1 with TRBJ2-1, with 7 positions matching TRBD2. Germline loops: CDR1 MGHRA, CDR2 YSYEKL. With V trimmed by 4 bases and J by 9 bases, 9 bases remained unmatched. The CDR3 runs to 14 residues. The CDR3 loop is CASSPGRGGFEQFF. DNA for the CDR3: TGCGCCAGCAGCCCAGGGAGGGGCGGCTTTGAGCAGTTCTTC.

This clone showed up just once. The chain has TRBV27 and TRBJ2-1, with 8 positions matching TRBD2. The CDR3 totals 18 residues. CDR1 is MNHEY and CDR2 is SMNVEV in the germline V gene (reference sequence). With 2 bases clipped from V and 0 bases from J, the junction kept 9 bases outside the gene matches. This CDR3 is CASSLTPPGTSSYNEQFF. The CDR3 DNA sequence: TGTGCCAGCAGTTTAACTCCCCCAGGGACTAGCTCCTACAATGAGCAGTTCTTC.